This T cell receptor (beta chain) was recorded in a study of blood T cell repertoires in COVID-19. Study background: Collection of acute and convalescent COVID-19 samples took place in the United States, Italy and Spain. The cDNA or gDNA used as material had been derived from T cells, B-cell-depleted T cells, or PBMCs.

Trimming left V 3 bases short and J 5 bases short, with 8 bases between. The CDR3 extends over 14 amino acids. Germline CDR1 is MNHEY and CDR2 is SVGAGI. Original data processing: Amplification from reference gene primers served as the basis for estimated nucleated cell counts. Here immunoSEQ multiplex PCR was the method, and the copy in TCRdb shows in-frame clones only, minus some. V and J calls and clone size are copied from that table; D and trimming were computed from the DNA. The sample includes 200,000 to 250,000 clones, 80% to 90% seen only once; the top ten take approximately 6.2%. The rearrangement joins TRBV6-5 to TRBJ1-6, with D unresolved. The receptor comes from a man in his fifties or sixties with acute or convalescent COVID-19. Sequencing was done on a sample of peripheral blood. The DNA for the CDR3 is TGTGCCAGCAGTTATGGAGCCGATAATTCACCCCTCCACTTT. Its protein product is CASSYGADNSPLHF.